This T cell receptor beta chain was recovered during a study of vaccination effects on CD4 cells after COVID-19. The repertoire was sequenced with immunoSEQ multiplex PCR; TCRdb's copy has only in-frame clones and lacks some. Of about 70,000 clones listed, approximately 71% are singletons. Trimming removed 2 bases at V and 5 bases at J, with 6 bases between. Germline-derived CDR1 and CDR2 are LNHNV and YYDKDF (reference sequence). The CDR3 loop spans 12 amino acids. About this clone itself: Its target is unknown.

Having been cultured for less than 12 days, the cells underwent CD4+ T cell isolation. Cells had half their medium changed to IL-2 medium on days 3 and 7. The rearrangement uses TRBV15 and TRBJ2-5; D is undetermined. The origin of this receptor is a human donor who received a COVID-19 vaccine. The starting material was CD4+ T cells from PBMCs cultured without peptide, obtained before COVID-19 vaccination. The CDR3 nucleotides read TGTGCCACCAGCAGATTGGAGGAGACCCAGTACTTC. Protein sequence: CATSRLEETQYF.